Following are 26 T cell receptor beta chains from one sample sequenced in a study of metastatic and nonmetastatic thyroid tumors. None of the patients had undergone any treatment ahead of thyroid surgery. TCRdb re-processed the PCR reads through MiXCR. Among some 25,000 clones listed, 15% to 20% were seen once. What was sequenced was blood. Receptors were obtained from a male donor with papillary thyroid cancer or a benign thyroid nodule (not recorded which). Some clones in this sample may be carry-over from other donors' samples.

In this sample, this clone is medium-sized. The V gene is TRBV27, the J gene TRBJ2-1; TRBD1 aligns across 7 bases. Germline V gene lookup returns CDR1 MNHEY and CDR2 SMNVEV (reference sequence). The CDR3 covers 16 residues. The V segment lost 5 bases and the J segment 2 bases; nucleotides outside the gene matches: 9. The CDR3 loop reads CASSPKGGPAYNEQFF. CDR3 DNA: TGTGCCAGCAGTCCCAAAGGGGGCCCGGCCTACAATGAGCAGTTCTTC.

By proportion, this clone is medium-sized. V usage is TRBV19 and J usage is TRBJ2-6; D gene unclear. CDR1 is LNHDA and CDR2 is SQIVND in the germline V gene (reference sequence). V was pared by 6 bases and J by 0 bases, with 6 bases between. This CDR3 contains 14 residues. As DNA, the CDR3 is TGTGCCAGTAGCCTGCACTCTGGGGCCAACGTCCTGACTTTC. Its translation is CASSLHSGANVLTF.

In regard to this clone: The junction does not match germline at one end; this may be a read error. The rearrangement joins TRBV11-2 to TRBJ2-1; 11 nucleotides line up with TRBD2. Germline lookup yields CDR1 SGHAT and CDR2 FQNNGV. CDR3 size: 17 residues. The CDR3 nucleotides read TGTGACAGCAGTCGTAAACTAGCGGGGGAATCCTACAATGAGCAGTTCTTC. Protein sequence: CDSSRKLAGESYNEQFF.

This clone was counted a few times. CDR3 DNA: TGTGCCAGCAGATGGCGGCTGAACACCGGGGAGCCAGATACGCAGTATTTT. Protein: CASRWRLNTGEPDTQYF. The chain links TRBV6-2 or TRBV6-3 to TRBJ2-3; possibly TRBD2 for D (5 bases). This CDR3 is built from 17 residues. Trimming removed 6 bases at V and 4 bases at J, with 23 bases between. Germline loops: CDR1 MNHEY, CDR2 SVGEGT.

This clone was seen more than once but under ten times. V gene TRBV11-1 combines with J gene TRBJ1-2; perhaps TRBD1 as D (5 bases). CDR1 is SGHAT and CDR2 is FQDESV in the germline V gene (reference sequence). The CDR3 has 15 amino acids. Trimming stripped 1 base from V and 2 bases from J, with 11 bases between. The chain's CDR3 is CASSLGAAGNYGYTF. The CDR3 DNA follows: TGTGCCAGCAGCTTAGGGGCCGCAGGGAACTATGGCTACACCTTC.

This clone was counted at least ten times. Other DNA sequences in this specimen translate into the identical CDR3. This chain joins TRBV2 and TRBJ2-4; D gene uncertain. Trimming pared 5 bases from V and 0 bases from J, leaving 11 bases between. The CDR3 is 15 amino acids. Germline V lookup: CDR1 SNHLY, CDR2 FYNNEI. CDR3 loop: CASSTRYLAKNIQYF. Here the CDR3 DNA reads TGTGCCAGCAGTACGAGATATCTAGCCAAAAACATTCAGTACTTC.

This sequence joins TRBV4-2 and TRBJ2-7, with TRBD2 identical over 14 bases. CDR1 and CDR2 from the germline V gene are LGHNA and YNFKEQ. The length of the CDR3 is 19 residues. V lost 4 bases, J lost 1 base, and 12 bases stayed unmatched. CDR3 DNA sequence: TGTGCCAGCAGCCCGAAGAGGACTAGCGGGGGGCGAGGGTCCTACGAGCAGTACTTC. Translated: CASSPKRTSGGRGSYEQYF.

This clone was picked up a small number of times. This chain connects TRBV19 to TRBJ1-1, with D maybe TRBD1 (5 bases). This CDR3 comprises 14 residues. Germline V gene lookup returns CDR1 LNHDA and CDR2 SQIVND (reference sequence). The V end was cut by 6 bases, the J end by 5 bases, with 16 bases between. CDR3 residues: CASRCTGGGTEAFF. The DNA for the CDR3 is TGTGCCAGTAGGTGTACAGGAGGAGGGACTGAAGCTTTCTTT.

This clone occurred a few times. V is TRBV10-1 and J is TRBJ2-1, with D possibly matching TRBD2 (5 bases). The V end was cut by 6 bases, the J end by 6 bases, with 12 bases between. From germline, CDR1 is WNHNN and CDR2 SYGVQD (reference sequence). This CDR3 is built from 13 residues. CDR3 DNA sequence: TGCGCCAGCAGCGGCCTCGGAGGCAATGAGCAGTTCTTC. As protein: CASSGLGGNEQFF.

This clone was seen many times. The V gene is TRBV20-1, the J gene TRBJ2-5, with D possibly matching TRBD1 (6 bases). The CDR3 has 14 residues. The V gene lost 0 bases and the J gene lost 5 bases, with 13 bases spanning the gap. CDR1 DFQATT and CDR2 SNEGSKA come from the germline V gene (reference sequence). In DNA, the CDR3 is TGCAGTGCTAGAGATGTACAGGGAGTCGAGACCCAGTACTTC. It codes for CSARDVQGVETQYF.

This clone rates as medium-sized. This chain uses TRBV14 with TRBJ2-7; D gene unclear. Germline V gene sequence: CDR1 SGHDN, CDR2 FVKESK. The CDR3 runs to 16 residues. Trimming cost V 0 bases and J 3 bases, with 15 bases left between them. The CDR3 protein is CASSQDRRTGHYEQYF. The CDR3 bases are TGTGCCAGCAGCCAAGATCGGCGGACCGGCCACTACGAGCAGTACTTC.

This clone was seen a few times. Since a much larger clone is just one base distant, this may be a read error. Other DNA sequences in this specimen translate into the identical CDR3. V is TRBV4-2 and J is TRBJ2-5; 10 bases fit TRBD2. Germline loops: CDR1 LGHNA, CDR2 YNFKEQ. The CDR3 covers 15 residues. The CDR3 region is CASSRRTSGQETQYF. CDR3 DNA: TGTGCCAGCAGCCGAAGGACTAGCGGCCAAGAGACCCAGTACTTT.

This clone was picked up many times. The V and J genes are TRBV4-2 and TRBJ2-1; D might be TRBD2 (6 bases). Trimming removed 4 bases from V and 7 bases from J, with 26 bases in between. The germline V gene encodes CDR1 LGHNA and CDR2 YNFKEQ. The CDR3 extends over 18 amino acids. The CDR3 nucleotides read TGTGCCAGCAGCCTGGGCTTTGGAGGGCTCGACGGTGGAAATGAGCAGTTCTTC. Amino acid sequence: CASSLGFGGLDGGNEQFF.

This clone occurred a few times. The rearrangement uses TRBV12-3 or TRBV12-4 and TRBJ1-2; maybe TRBD1 (6 bases). This CDR3 spans 13 amino acids. The germline V and J ends were trimmed by 3 bases and 8 bases, with 13 bases remaining between them. This chain's CDR3 is CASSFRGARGYTF. The CDR3 nucleotides read TGTGCCAGCAGTTTCCGGGGGGCGCGAGGCTACACCTTC.

This clone was picked up many times. The chain joins TRBV2 to TRBJ2-2; D gene ambiguous. Trimming cost V 6 bases and J 6 bases, with 11 bases left between them. The CDR3 is 13 amino acids. Germline values: CDR1 SNHLY, CDR2 FYNNEI. In DNA, the CDR3 is TGTGCCAGCAGGCCAGACATCGCCGGGGAGCTGTTTTTT. Amino acid sequence: CASRPDIAGELFF.

In its sample, this clone was seen many times. The CDR3 here is CASSSATGQLRNTEAFF. The CDR3 nucleotides are TGTGCCAGCAGCTCAGCCACGGGACAGTTAAGGAACACTGAAGCTTTCTTT. The chain couples TRBV7-6 to TRBJ1-1; 7 bases match TRBD1. The V segment lost 4 bases and the J segment 1 base; nucleotides outside the gene matches: 12. The germline CDR1 and CDR2 sequences are SGHVS and FNYEAQ. This CDR3 has 17 amino acids.

This clone was seen at least ten times. The chain has TRBV6-1 and TRBJ2-5, with 7 bases aligning to TRBD2. Germline CDR1 MNHNS, CDR2 SASEGT. With V trimmed by 8 bases and J by 1 base, 7 bases remained unmatched. CDR3 size: 14 residues. The CDR3 spells CASQRGEGQETQYF. CDR3 bases: TGTGCCAGCCAGCGGGGAGAGGGCCAAGAGACCCAGTACTTC.

This clone turned up a few times. The chain carries TRBV27 and TRBJ2-7; 12 bases are shared with TRBD2. In germline, CDR1 is MNHEY, CDR2 SMNVEV (reference sequence). Trimming at V came to 6 bases and at J to 6 bases, leaving 0 bases not matched to a gene. The CDR3 has 12 residues. The CDR3 sequence is CASRLAGGEQYF. For the CDR3, the DNA is TGTGCCAGCAGACTAGCGGGAGGCGAGCAGTACTTC.

This clone was counted at least ten times. The chain employs TRBV6-5 and TRBJ1-5; D not resolved. The CDR3 totals 15 residues. The V end lost 0 bases, the J end lost 0 bases, and 6 bases lay between the germline ends. The germline V gene encodes CDR1 MNHEY and CDR2 SVGAGI. The CDR3, as DNA: TGTGCCAGCAGTTACTCTGGGTATAGCAATCAGCCCCAGCATTTT. This translates into CASSYSGYSNQPQHF.

The V call is TRBV20-1, the J call TRBJ2-2; D gene unclear. CDR3 length: 13 amino acids. V was trimmed by 3 bases and J by 0 bases, leaving 5 bases between them. Germline V gene lookup returns CDR1 DFQATT and CDR2 SNEGSKA (reference sequence). The CDR3 loop is CSARASNTGELFF. The CDR3 DNA is TGCAGTGCTAGGGCGTCGAACACCGGGGAGCTGTTTTTT.

As to this clone: A read error is possible here, since a much larger clone lies one base away. The sample has other DNA sequences that encode this CDR3 too. As DNA, the CDR3 is TGTGCCAGTAGCCCGAATCGGACAGGGTTAGCCAAAAACATTCAGTACTTC. Its translation is CASSPNRTGLAKNIQYF. The genes are TRBV7-8 and TRBJ2-4, with 8 bases fitting TRBD1. V trimming: 9 bases; J trimming: 0 bases; junction bases outside the gene matches: 13. The CDR3 totals 17 residues. The germline CDR1 and CDR2 sequences are SGHVS and FQNEAQ.

The chain combines TRBV7-6 with TRBJ1-2; 9 nucleotides agree with TRBD1. Germline loops: CDR1 SGHVS, CDR2 FNYEAQ. There are 17 residues in the CDR3. The V gene end was trimmed by 5 bases and the J gene end by 7 bases; junction bases not matched to a gene: 17. CDR3 residues: CASSQTPGQGGGGGYTF. The DNA for the CDR3 is TGTGCCAGCAGCCAGACGCCGGGACAGGGAGGAGGGGGTGGCTACACCTTC. The whole variable domain, remainder taken from reference TRBV7-6 and TRBJ1-2, is GAGVSQSPRYKVTKRGQDVALRCDPISGHVSLYWYRQALGQGPEFLTYFNYEAQQDKSGLPNDRFSAERPEGSISTLTIQRTEQRDSAMYRCASSQTPGQGGGGGYTFGSGTRLTVV.

In this sample, this clone turned up many times. The chain recombines TRBV7-9 with TRBJ2-5; D is undetermined. Trimming pared 1 base from V and 6 bases from J, leaving 9 bases between. The germline V gene encodes CDR1 SEHNR and CDR2 FQNEAQ (reference sequence). The CDR3 contains 13 residues. DNA of the CDR3: TGTGCCAGCAGCTTAGATTTGGATCAGACCCAGTACTTC. Amino acid sequence: CASSLDLDQTQYF.

In its sample, this clone is medium-sized. V usage is TRBV12-3 or TRBV12-4 and J usage is TRBJ2-6, with a possible D match to TRBD1 (6 bases). Trimming shortened V by 2 bases and J by 2 bases, and 10 bases separated the two germline ends. The CDR3 is 16 residues long. The CDR3 bases are TGTGCCAGCAGTTTATTGGCAGGGGCTGGGGCCAACGTCCTGACTTTC. Translating it yields CASSLLAGAGANVLTF.

By frequency in the sample, this clone is medium-sized. This chain uses TRBV25-1 with TRBJ2-1; D might be TRBD2 (5 bases). Germline CDR1 is MGHDK and CDR2 is SYGVNS. The CDR3 consists of 14 residues. The V end was cut by 5 bases, the J end by 4 bases, with 12 bases between. The CDR3 protein is CASSPASGYNEQFF. The DNA for the CDR3 is TGTGCCAGCAGTCCCGCGTCGGGATACAATGAGCAGTTCTTC. Combining the CDR3 with reference TRBV25-1 and TRBJ2-1 gives the whole variable domain EADIYQTPRYLVIGTGKKITLECSQTMGHDKMYWYQQDPGMELHLIHYSYGVNSTEKGDLSSESTVSRIRTEHFPLTLESARPSHTSQYLCASSPASGYNEQFFGPGTRLTVL.

In this sample, this clone is medium-sized (0.01 to 0.1%). CDR3: CASSVGGFDGYTF. For the CDR3, the DNA is TGTGCCAGCAGTGTTGGGGGTTTCGATGGCTACACCTTC. This chain connects TRBV2 to TRBJ1-2; TRBD1 might be the D (5 bases). V was shortened by 4 bases and J by 6 bases, with 12 bases between the two germline ends. Germline lookup yields CDR1 SNHLY and CDR2 FYNNEI. The CDR3 spans 13 residues.